This passage covers 3 T cell receptor beta chains from one sample sequenced in a study of blood T cell repertoires in COVID-19. Sequencing was performed with immunoSEQ multiplex PCR; in TCRdb, only in-frame clones are kept and a portion is missing. This sample has roughly 250,000 clones, with approximately 87% found just once. Source material: peripheral blood. All receptors come from a human donor in a cohort sampled during active COVID-19.

As regards this clone: The junction shows a germline mismatch at one end, possibly a read error. V is TRBV7-8 and J is TRBJ2-4; D is perhaps TRBD2 (5 bases). Germline CDR1 is SGHVS and CDR2 is FQNEAQ. The length of the CDR3 is 10 residues. The CDR3, as DNA: TGTGCCAGCAGCCCCGGGAACCTGGACTTC. Amino acid sequence: CASSPGNLDF.

The gene calls are TRBV29-1 and TRBJ2-1, with 10 bases identical to TRBD2. CDR1 and CDR2 (germline): SQVTM, ANQGSEA. Unmatched junction bases numbered 10, after V lost 8 bases and J lost 9 bases. The CDR3 spans 13 residues. CDR3 sequence: CSITGTSVPEQFF. DNA for the CDR3: TGCAGCATCACCGGGACTAGCGTACCTGAGCAGTTCTTC.

The chain couples TRBV6-2 or TRBV6-3 to TRBJ1-1; TRBD1 matches 9 bases. Trimming cost V 4 bases and J 5 bases; bases outside gene matches: 8. Germline V CDR1 and CDR2: MNHEY, SVGEGT. This CDR3 is built from 15 residues. The CDR3 sequence is CASSFPPGQGTEAFF. In nucleotides, the CDR3 is TGTGCCAGCAGTTTCCCCCCGGGACAGGGTACTGAAGCTTTCTTT.